Sequencing of this T cell receptor (beta chain) was carried out in a study of blood T cell repertoires in COVID-19. Study overall: PBMCs, B-cell-depleted T cells, or T cells were the source of the cDNA or gDNA that made up the material.

Germline V CDR1 and CDR2: LGHDT, YNNKEL (reference sequence). V lost 4 bases and J 1 base, leaving 13 bases between the germline ends. The CDR3 has 15 residues. Original processing methods: Counts of nucleated cells, estimated from reference gene primer amplification, were obtained. Repertoires were generated with immunoSEQ multiplex PCR, while TCRdb's copy carries only in-frame clones and drops some. The D gene and trimming were derived from the DNA, and the V and J assignments and clone size from that table. The table includes around 200,000 clones, 87% detected once. The chain is built from TRBV3-1 (or the pseudogene TRBV3-2) and TRBJ1-1; maybe TRBD1 (5 bases). The sample taken for sequencing was peripheral blood. This clonotype was obtained from a man aged 55 to 70 who had recovered from COVID-19. The CDR3 protein is CASSRHQGGNTEAFF. As DNA, the CDR3 is TGTGCCAGCAGCCGCCACCAGGGTGGGAACACTGAAGCTTTCTTT.